Listed here is a single TCR beta chain. What antigen it recognizes has not been identified. Base-call qualities are not available, and no considerably larger clone is one nucleotide away. This sample's time point label indicates: roughly 2 years on ibrutinib. For TCR beta library preparation, approximately 2 micrograms of genomic DNA were extracted from the cryopreserved PBMCs. Longitudinal blood samples from CLL patients on ibrutinib monotherapy were analyzed using high-throughput TCR beta sequencing. The patients took part in an open-label, single-center phase 2 trial of ibrutinib monotherapy. This entry belongs to a study of cytotoxic CD8 clonotypes in ibrutinib-treated CLL listed by TCRdb under 2021. Turning to the overall study: The cohort had over ten relapsed/refractory and approximately 15 treatment-naive patients; some 17 were IGHV unmutated. Longitudinal samples were available for about 30% of the roughly 86 trial participants. Samples at response were collected after a median of approximately twelve months of treatment, with a range of about 6 to 36 months. Every sample from remission and from progressive disease was obtained while the patients were still on ibrutinib. Responses were partial in 24 patients and complete in 2; after median 68 months follow-up, about 14 stayed in remission and about twelve progressed. On average, each sample yielded approximately 250,000 productive templates and 80,000 to 95,000 productive rearrangements. Cryopreserved peripheral blood mononuclear cells were obtained before treatment, at response, and at either sustained remission or disease progression. The paper as a whole reports these results and caveats: Public clonotypes were found to be uncommon and were observed to contract or remain stable during treatment; the increase in clonality was shown to reflect expansion of private clonotypes at ibrutinib response. An increase in clonality was observed at ibrutinib response, with clonality remaining stable during sustained remission and falling back toward baseline at progression. Baseline clonality exceeded that of age-matched healthy donors and correlated strongly with circulating CD8+ T-cell counts. Lymph node repertoires were not examined, and the timing of sampling was not matched between patients in sustained remission and those whose disease progressed.

On a MiSeq, deep resolution sequencing aimed for a depth between 1 in 1 million and 1 in 200,000 T cells, with each clonotype covered approximately 10x on average. TCR beta libraries were generated with the immunoSEQ hsTCRB Kit. Regarding the original processing steps: The data were analyzed with ImmunoSEQ Analyzer and ImmunoSEQ Data Assistant, and V, D and J gene assignments followed IMGT definitions. Clonality, with values ranging from 0 to 1, was calculated as one minus the normalized Shannon entropy of productive rearrangement frequencies. Public clonotype analysis was restricted to overrepresented clonotypes comprising at least 0.05% of each patient's repertoire. Thirteen age-matched healthy donor repertoires from immuneACCESS served as clonality controls. TCRdb holds this immuneACCESS table with in-frame rearrangements only. Some clones are missing; in checked studies, unresolved V genes explain under half, and the rest has no known cause. V and J calls and clone size are those listed in that table; D and trimming were worked out from the DNA. The sample contains under 300,000 clones, 70% of them found a single time. The ten most abundant clones make up about 16% of the sample.

Taken from the germline V gene, the CDR1 and CDR2 loops are MNHNS and SASEGT. V ends up 7 bases short and J 2 bases short, with an unmatched junction base count of 5. CDR3 length: 14 amino acids, cysteine to phenylalanine. The read is trimmed to its CDR3 DNA, 42 bases read in frame from base 1. The chain uses TRBV6-1 and TRBJ2-7; TRBD1 lines up with 10 middle nucleotides. The material sequenced was PBMCs, taken after 24 months of ibrutinib treatment. The source of this sequence is a human donor with chronic lymphocytic leukemia. The CDR3 region has the sequence CASKKTGGPYEQYF. The DNA reads TGTGCCAGCAAAAAGACAGGGGGCCCCTACGAGCAGTACTTC.